A single T cell receptor beta chain is shown here with its context. Allocation to cohorts depended on clinical history reported by the participants. The entry originates in a study of blood T cell repertoires in COVID-19. Overall study: Either two negative PCRs, clearance, or symptom resolution qualified Cohort 3 donors as recovered.

Original handling: Reference gene primers were amplified, and this amplification served to estimate nucleated cell counts. Some clones are missing from TCRdb's copy, which holds only in-frame ones; the method was immunoSEQ multiplex PCR. Clone size and the V and J calls come from that table; the DNA yielded D and trimming. The sample lists some 300,000 clones; approximately 90% were seen once. Germline assignment: CDR1 LNHDA and CDR2 SQIVND (reference sequence). J lost 1 base, V lost 5 bases, and 6 bases had no gene match. The CDR3 has 16 residues. The V and J genes are TRBV19 and TRBJ1-2, with 11 bases lining up with TRBD1. Sequences were obtained from PBMCs or T cells enriched from blood (not recorded which). The sequence derives from a woman aged 55-70 years in a cohort exposed to, infected with or recovered from COVID-19 (not recorded which). The CDR3 loop is CASSPQGTGGNYGYTF. CDR3 coding DNA: TGTGCCAGTAGTCCTCAAGGGACAGGGGGTAACTATGGCTACACCTTC.